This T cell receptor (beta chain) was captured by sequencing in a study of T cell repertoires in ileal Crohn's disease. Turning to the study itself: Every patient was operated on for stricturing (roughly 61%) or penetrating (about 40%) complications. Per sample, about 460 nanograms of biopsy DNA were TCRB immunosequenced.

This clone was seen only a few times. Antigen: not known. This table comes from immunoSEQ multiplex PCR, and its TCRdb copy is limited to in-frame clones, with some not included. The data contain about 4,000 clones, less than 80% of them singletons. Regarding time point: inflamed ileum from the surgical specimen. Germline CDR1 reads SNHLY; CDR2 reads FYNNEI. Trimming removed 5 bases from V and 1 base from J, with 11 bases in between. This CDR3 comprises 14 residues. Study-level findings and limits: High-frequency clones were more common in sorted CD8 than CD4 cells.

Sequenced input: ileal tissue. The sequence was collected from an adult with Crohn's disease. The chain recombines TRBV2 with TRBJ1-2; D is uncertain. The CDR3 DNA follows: TGTGCCAGCAGTCGTCCCGGCCGTAACTATGGCTACACCTTC. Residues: CASSRPGRNYGYTF. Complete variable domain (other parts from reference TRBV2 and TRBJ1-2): EPEVTQTPSHQVTQMGQEVILRCVPISNHLYFYWYRQILGQKVEFLVSFYNNEISEKSEIFDDQFSVERPDGSNFTLKIRSTKLEDSAMYFCASSRPGRNYGYTFGSGTRLTVV.